The 27 T cell receptor beta chains in this list originate from one sample, sequenced in a study of regulatory T cells in long-lasting Graves disease. CDR3 regions were amplified by Arm-PCR using iRepertoire HTBI primers to build TCR beta libraries. TCRdb analysed the multiplex PCR reads with MiXCR anew, one entry per CDR3 protein. Of around 250,000 distinct CDR3 sequences in the sample, 15% to 20% were seen once. Regarding time point: newly diagnosed GD, antithyroid drugs for less than 3 months. RNA isolated from PBMCs was used to make the TCR library. These sequences were also reported in another study, on T cells in Graves' hyperthyroidism and ophthalmopathy.

The source was peripheral blood mononuclear cells (PBMCs), collected at new diagnosis, from a patient treated with antithyroid drugs. These receptor sequences come from a woman in her 30s with Graves disease.

As regards this clonotype: A read error is possible here, since a much larger clone lies one base away. The CDR3 nucleotides read TGTGCCAGCAGCTTCGCGACACCGATTGAGCAGTACTTC. This encodes CASSFATPIEQYF. The rearrangement uses TRBV5-4 and TRBJ2-7; D is uncertain. With 2 bases removed from V and 7 bases from J, the gap between germline ends came to 13 bases. Germline V lookup: CDR1 SGHNT, CDR2 YYREEE (reference sequence). The CDR3 has 13 amino acids.

The CDR3 loop reads CASSVVVGGTDTQYF. Written as DNA, the CDR3 is TGTGCCAGCAGCGTAGTAGTGGGGGGCACAGATACGCAGTATTTT. V is TRBV3-1 and J is TRBJ2-3, with D possibly being TRBD1 or TRBD2 (5 bases each). CDR3 length: 15 amino acids. V dropped 5 bases and J dropped 1 base, with 13 bases sitting between them. Looked up from germline, CDR1 is LGHDT and CDR2 is YNNKEL (reference sequence).

Points on this clonotype: One base away lies a much larger clone, so this may be a sequencing read error. Here the CDR3 omits its conserved ending phenylalanine or tryptophan, so a read error is the likely source. The chain recombines TRBV9 with TRBJ1-1, with a weak D call TRBD1 (5 bases). Germline values: CDR1 SGDLS, CDR2 YYNGEE. There are 13 residues in the CDR3. Trimming removed 6 bases at V and 0 bases at J, with 9 bases between. In DNA form, the CDR3 reads TGTGCCAGCACTGAGGGGCTGAACACTGAAGCTTTCCTT. Protein sequence: CASTEGLNTEAFL.

This clonotype was counted at least ten times. The chain has TRBV24-1 and TRBJ2-7, with 9 bases that match TRBD2. Germline values: CDR1 KGHDR, CDR2 SFDVKD. The CDR3 contains 16 residues. Trimming at V came to 3 bases and at J to 4 bases, leaving 9 bases not matched to a gene. For the CDR3, the DNA is TGTGCCACCAGTGATCCCGGGACTAGCAGTACGTACGAGCAGTACTTC. Its protein is CATSDPGTSSTYEQYF.

At least ten counts were recorded for this clonotype. J is TRBJ1-1 and V is TRBV4-2, with D hard to call. Germline CDR1 and CDR2: LGHNA and YNFKEQ. V dropped 1 base and J dropped 3 bases, with 9 bases sitting between them. The CDR3 contains 14 residues. CDR3 region: CASSQASIYTEAFF. The DNA for the CDR3 is TGTGCCAGCAGCCAAGCGAGTATATACACTGAAGCTTTCTTT.

This clonotype was seen ten or more times. The rearrangement uses TRBV6-5 and TRBJ1-2, with 11 bases matching TRBD1. The V segment lost 0 bases and the J segment 6 bases; nucleotides outside the gene matches: 9. The germline V gene has CDR1 MNHEY and CDR2 SVGAGI. The CDR3 is made up of 17 amino acids. CDR3 DNA: TGTGCCAGCAGTTACTCAGGACCGGGACAGGGGGTTGATGGCTACACCTTC. Its translation is CASSYSGPGQGVDGYTF.

This clonotype was seen many times. The chain links TRBV7-9 to TRBJ2-6; perhaps TRBD2 as D (6 bases). V shed 5 bases and J shed 4 bases, with 15 bases lying between them. This CDR3 contains 16 residues. Germline lookup yields CDR1 SEHNR and CDR2 FQNEAQ (reference sequence). DNA for the CDR3: TGTGCCAGCAGCCTAGGGCAGGCGGGAGGGGCCAACGTCCTGACTTTC. It specifies CASSLGQAGGANVLTF. The full variable domain, rest sourced from reference TRBV7-9 and TRBJ2-6, is DTGVSQNPRHKITKRGQNVTFRCDPISEHNRLYWYRQTLGQGPEFLTYFQNEAQLEKSRLLSDRFSAERPKGSFSTLEIQRTEQGDSAMYLCASSLGQAGGANVLTFGAGSRLTVL.

This clonotype was observed at least ten times. The gene calls are TRBV6-1 and TRBJ1-1; D remains unclear. This CDR3 comprises 13 residues. Germline-derived CDR1 and CDR2 are MNHNS and SASEGT. Trimming shortened V by 4 bases and J by 3 bases, and 9 bases separated the two germline ends. Here the CDR3 DNA reads TGTGCCAGCAGTGCAATCGGCGACACTGAAGCTTTCTTT. Amino acid sequence: CASSAIGDTEAFF.

This clonotype was seen at least ten times. The J gene is TRBJ2-3, the V gene TRBV12-5; TRBD2 matches 12 bases. V lost 8 bases, J lost 4 bases, and 7 bases stayed unmatched. This CDR3 is 15 amino acids long. Germline values: CDR1 LGHNT, CDR2 FRNRAP. CDR3: CASQPSGGVSDTQYF. For the CDR3, the DNA is TGTGCTAGTCAGCCTAGCGGGGGGGTGTCAGATACGCAGTATTTT.

This clonotype was recorded many times. The chain carries TRBV7-9 and TRBJ2-7; 7 positions match TRBD1. J gave up 4 bases and V 4 bases, and 4 bases lay outside the gene matches. The CDR3 contains 13 residues. Germline loops: CDR1 SEHNR, CDR2 FQNEAQ (reference sequence). The CDR3 DNA sequence: TGTGCCAGCAGCTCGGGACAGCTATACGAGCAGTACTTC. Its translation is CASSSGQLYEQYF.

This clonotype was seen ten or more times. V is TRBV20-1 and J is TRBJ1-2; D might be TRBD1 (5 bases). V lost 7 bases and J lost 2, with 14 bases in between. Per germline, CDR1 DFQATT and CDR2 SNEGSKA (reference sequence). CDR3 length equals 13 residues. CDR3 nucleotides: TGCAGTGTCCAGATCCGGGGGAACTATGGCTACACCTTC. It specifies CSVQIRGNYGYTF.

As concerns this clonotype: With a much larger clone just one base away, this may be a read error. Written as DNA, the CDR3 is TGTACCAGCAGCCTAAGATGGGATACGCAGTATTTT. As protein: CTSSLRWDTQYF. The V call is TRBV12-3 or TRBV12-4, the J call TRBJ2-3; D gene unclear. The CDR3 has 12 residues.

This clonotype has just one count. A read error may explain this, as a much larger clone is one base away. The rearrangement joins TRBV12-3 or TRBV12-4 to TRBJ2-5; the match to TRBD1 covers 10 bases. J was trimmed by 1 base and V by 4 bases; bases with no gene match: 3. The CDR3 is made up of 15 amino acids. The CDR3 region has the DNA TGTGCCAGCAGTTCCCGGGACAGGGGCCAAGAGACCCAGTACTTC. Its protein is CASSSRDRGQETQYF.

This clonotype was seen repeatedly, ten times or more. The V call is TRBV5-1, the J call TRBJ2-1; possibly TRBD1 for D (6 bases). With 1 base removed from V and 3 bases from J, the gap between germline ends came to 11 bases. Looked up from germline, CDR1 is SGHRS and CDR2 is YFSETQ. The CDR3 has 15 residues. The CDR3 DNA reads TGCGCCAGCAGCTTGCAGGGGTATAACTACAATGAGCAGTTCTTC. This translates into CASSLQGYNYNEQFF.

In this sample, this clonotype turned up once. The junction and the germline gene differ at one end; a read error may be behind it. The chain joins TRBV7-2 to TRBJ2-1; TRBD2 matches at 8 bases. The germline V gene has CDR1 SGHTA and CDR2 FQGNSA. The CDR3 is 14 amino acids. Written as DNA, the CDR3 is TGTGCCAGCAGCTTGGGACTAGTAGTCAATGAGCAGTTATTC. It translates to CASSLGLVVNEQLF. Complete variable domain (other parts from reference TRBV7-2 and TRBJ2-1): GAGVSQSPSNKVTEKGKDVELRCDPISGHTALYWYRQSLGQGLEFLIYFQGNSAPDKSGLPSDRFSAERTGGSVSTLTIQRTQQEDSAVYLCASSLGLVVNEQLFGPGTRLTVL.

This clonotype came up many times. The V and J genes are TRBV19 and TRBJ1-2, with TRBD1 matching over 10 bases. Trimming cost V 5 bases and J 7 bases; bases outside gene matches: 4. In germline, CDR1 is LNHDA, CDR2 SQIVND (reference sequence). This CDR3 region has 13 residues. The CDR3 DNA follows: TGTGCCAGTAGTGAGCGGACAGGGGGTGGCTACACCTTC. Amino acids: CASSERTGGGYTF.

The chain combines TRBV6-2 or TRBV6-3 with TRBJ2-7; 9 bases agree with TRBD1. The CDR3 sequence is 11 residues long. V lost 11 bases, J lost 7 bases, and 6 bases stayed unmatched. Germline values: CDR1 MNHEY, CDR2 SVGEGT. The chain's CDR3 is CAARDREEQYF. In nucleotides, the CDR3 is TGTGCCGCCCGGGACAGGGAAGAGCAGTACTTC.

This clonotype has at least ten counts. The rearrangement uses TRBV7-6 and TRBJ2-3, with TRBD2 matching over 7 bases. Germline V CDR1 and CDR2: SGHVS, FNYEAQ. The length of the CDR3 is 15 residues. With V trimmed by 5 bases and J by 7 bases, 12 bases remained unmatched. Here the CDR3 DNA reads TGTGCCAGCAGCCCCCACAGCGGGGTACGAAATACGCAGTATTTT. The encoded protein is CASSPHSGVRNTQYF.

This clonotype was observed many times. The chain joins TRBV3-1 to TRBJ2-1, with TRBD2 identical over 7 bases. Germline values: CDR1 LGHDT, CDR2 YNNKEL (reference sequence). The CDR3 runs to 16 residues. The V and J ends lost 0 bases and 6 bases, in that order; junction bases with no gene match: 8. The CDR3 nucleotides are TGTGCCAGCAGCCAAGAGGAGGGCTGGGGGGGCAATGAGCAGTTCTTC. Protein: CASSQEEGWGGNEQFF.

This clonotype was picked up many times. The rearrangement links TRBV7-9 to TRBJ2-1, with D possibly matching TRBD2 (7 bases). The germline V and J ends were trimmed by 5 bases and 7 bases, with 21 bases remaining between them. The CDR3 runs to 16 residues. Germline-derived CDR1 and CDR2 are SEHNR and FQNEAQ (reference sequence). CDR3 bases: TGTGCCAGCAGCCGTCGAGAGGGGGGGAGAGGTAATGAGCAGTTCTTC. This codes for CASSRREGGRGNEQFF.

This clonotype showed up just once. J is TRBJ2-1 and V is TRBV5-1, with 9 bases lining up with TRBD2. This CDR3 has 17 amino acids. The V segment lost 0 bases and the J segment 4 bases; nucleotides outside the gene matches: 8. CDR1 is SGHRS, CDR2 YFSETQ, per germline. CDR3 sequence reads: CASSLEGASGDYNEQFF. CDR3 nucleotide sequence: TGCGCCAGCAGCTTGGAAGGGGCTAGCGGGGATTACAATGAGCAGTTCTTC.

This clonotype was seen a few times. V and J are TRBV5-5 and TRBJ2-7, with D hard to call. V was pared by 5 bases and J by 0 bases, with 12 bases between. Germline V gene sequence: CDR1 SGHKS, CDR2 YYEKEE (reference sequence). This CDR3 comprises 14 residues. The CDR3 here is CASRKGRHSYEQYF. CDR3 sequence (DNA): TGTGCCAGCAGGAAAGGACGGCACTCCTACGAGCAGTACTTC.

This clonotype was detected ten times or more. The chain employs TRBV19 and TRBJ2-1, with 11 bases matching TRBD2. The CDR3 runs to 15 residues. The germline V gene has CDR1 LNHDA and CDR2 SQIVND (reference sequence). With V trimmed by 10 bases and J by 9 bases, 14 bases remained unmatched. CDR3 loop: CATTGVAGGWGEQFF. The DNA of the CDR3 is TGTGCCACAACCGGAGTAGCGGGGGGGTGGGGTGAGCAGTTCTTC.

The table lists this clonotype with many counts. The J gene is TRBJ2-1, the V gene TRBV7-9; D is undetermined. Germline values: CDR1 SEHNR, CDR2 FQNEAQ (reference sequence). The V end was cut by 0 bases, the J end by 6 bases, with 12 bases between. The CDR3 is 15 residues long. The CDR3 DNA follows: TGTGCCAGCAGCTTAGCCGGAACAGAGTCCAATGAGCAGTTCTTC. Encoded protein: CASSLAGTESNEQFF.

There are many counts of this clonotype. The chain couples TRBV6-2 or TRBV6-3 to TRBJ2-1; D is unclear. CDR1 MNHEY and CDR2 SVGEGT come from the germline V gene. The CDR3 contains 15 residues. V lost 1 base and J lost 3, with 10 bases in between. CDR3 nucleotides: TGTGCCAGCAGTTACTACCGCAGGCTCTACAATGAGCAGTTCTTC. Protein: CASSYYRRLYNEQFF.

The CDR3 loop reads CASFTGGDSKTQYF. The DNA of the CDR3 is TGCGCCAGCTTCACAGGGGGCGACTCGAAGACCCAGTACTTC. This rearrangement joins TRBV5-1 to TRBJ2-5; 9 positions match TRBD1. Germline V CDR1 and CDR2: SGHRS, YFSETQ. Germline trimming cut 7 bases from V and 6 bases from J; bases unmatched to any gene: 10. The CDR3 extends over 14 amino acids.

This clonotype was found a few times. A single base separates this from a much larger clone, so it may be a read error. This chain links TRBV7-2 with TRBJ2-1; D remains ambiguous. Matching the DNA end better, TRBJ2-5 makes the J call doubtful. CDR3 length equals 16 residues. Germline V gene lookup returns CDR1 SGHTA and CDR2 FQGNSA. In DNA, the CDR3 is TGTGCCAGCAGCTTAGCGGCTCCCGTTCCATGGGAGACCCAGTACTTC. It codes for CASSLAAPVPWETQYF.